This T cell receptor beta chain is drawn from a study of blood T cells in healthy people across ages. CDR3 length: 14 amino acids. The V gene's germline CDR1 is MNHEY and CDR2 SVGEGT. The trim removed 3 bases at V and 10 bases at J, leaving 11 bases unmatched. Concerning this clonotype: The antigen is undetermined.

Then a second PCR, running about 6 to 11 cycles, was carried out with a sample-barcoded 5' primer and a J-beta primer mix. TCRdb re-derived calls from the 5' RACE reads in MiXCR, one entry per CDR3 protein. The sample has about 1,800,000 distinct CDR3 sequences; under 30% are singletons. Study-level findings and limits: Diversity of TCR beta per million T cells declined in a roughly linear way with age.

The sample taken for sequencing was blood. This TCR derives from a woman aged 25-40 years in good health. V and J are TRBV6-2 or TRBV6-3 and TRBJ2-7, with 8 bases aligning to TRBD2. CDR3 nucleotide sequence: TGTGCCAGCAGTTATCCAGGACTAGCCGGAAGACAGTACTTC. It is translated as CASSYPGLAGRQYF.